This T cell receptor beta chain was sequenced in a study of blood T cell repertoires in COVID-19. At the level of the study: Sources were T cells, B-cell-depleted T cells, or PBMCs; the material itself was cDNA or gDNA.

The trim removed 1 base at V and 4 bases at J, leaving 6 bases unmatched. The germline V gene encodes CDR1 LGHDT and CDR2 YNNKEL (reference sequence). There are 15 residues in the CDR3. Source study methods: The authors estimated nucleated cell counts from reference gene primer amplification. Here immunoSEQ multiplex PCR was the method, and the copy in TCRdb shows in-frame clones only, minus some. V, J and clone size derive from that table, while D and trimming were established from the DNA sequence. The sample has roughly 130,000 clones, 86% seen once; the top ten hold roughly 4.7%. Sequencing was done on a sample of peripheral blood. V gene TRBV3-1 (or the pseudogene TRBV3-2) combines with J gene TRBJ2-7; 8 bases are a match to TRBD2. This TCR was recovered from a middle-aged man with acute or convalescent COVID-19. The CDR3 reads CASSQGTSGLYEQYF. The DNA of the CDR3 is TGTGCCAGCAGCCAAGGAACTAGCGGTTTGTACGAGCAGTACTTC.